The 14 T cell receptor beta chains below were found in one sample sequenced in a study of PD-1 blockade in classical Hodgkin lymphoma. Sequencing used immunoSEQ multiplex PCR; TCRdb keeps in-frame clones, though not all of them. The sample yields some 22,000 clones, around 70% seen once. Each patient relapsed following autologous stem cell transplantation, and prior brentuximab vedotin exposure differed. The sequences come from peripheral blood mononuclear cells (PBMCs), collected at baseline. The source of these receptors is a human donor with classical Hodgkin lymphoma.

This clone is a singleton in its sample. CDR3 protein: CASSSRGREQYF. DNA of the CDR3: TGCGCCAGCAGCTCCAGGGGGCGCGAGCAGTACTTC. The rearrangement joins TRBV5-1 to TRBJ2-7, with 8 nucleotides matching TRBD1. V was clipped by 3 bases and J by 6 bases; unmatched bases: 2. Germline CDR1 reads SGHRS; CDR2 reads YFSETQ. This CDR3 comprises 12 residues.

This chain uses TRBV7-2 with TRBJ2-2, with D hard to call. V was trimmed by 4 bases and J by 1 base, leaving 4 bases between them. Looked up from germline, CDR1 is SGHTA and CDR2 is FQGNSA. The CDR3 has 13 amino acids. CDR3 region: CASSSRNTGELFF. The CDR3 bases are TGTGCCAGCAGCTCCAGGAACACCGGGGAGCTGTTTTTT.

The chain recombines TRBV5-1 with TRBJ1-2; D is ambiguous. Germline loops: CDR1 SGHRS, CDR2 YFSETQ. V was trimmed by 3 bases and J by 0 bases, leaving 12 bases between them. The CDR3 extends over 15 amino acids. The CDR3 spells CASSSDPNSNYGYTF. The DNA for the CDR3 is TGCGCCAGCAGCTCAGATCCGAATTCTAACTATGGCTACACCTTC.

The chain couples TRBV28 to TRBJ1-2; no reliable D call. There are 15 residues in the CDR3. Germline assignment: CDR1 MDHEN and CDR2 SYDVKM. The V end was cut by 5 bases, the J end by 6 bases, with 19 bases between. Written as DNA, the CDR3 is TGTGCCAGCAGTCCCGCGTTCGGAGGGATCCATGGCTACACCTTC. This codes for CASSPAFGGIHGYTF.

The DNA of the CDR3 is TGTGCCAGCAGCTCGTTTTACGAGCAGTACTTC. Its protein product is CASSSFYEQYF. This chain joins TRBV5-6 and TRBJ2-7; D gene unclear. The CDR3 is 11 amino acids. CDR1 and CDR2 from the germline V gene are SGHDT and YYEEEE. Trimming took off 3 bases at V and 4 bases at J, with 5 bases between the two ends.

The chain carries TRBV6-5 and TRBJ1-1; no clear D gene. CDR3 size: 13 residues. Between the trimmed V and J ends, which lost 2 bases and 4 bases, there was a span of 8 bases. CDR1 and CDR2 from the germline V gene are MNHEY and SVGAGI. CDR3 residues: CASSYGQSTEAFF. Here the CDR3 DNA reads TGTGCCAGCAGTTACGGGCAAAGCACTGAAGCTTTCTTT.

This clone has a handful of counts. CDR3 DNA: TGTGCCTGGTTCACAGATACGCAGTATTTT. Its protein is CAWFTDTQYF. The rearrangement uses TRBV30 and TRBJ2-3; D unresolved. Germline V gene sequence: CDR1 GTSNPN, CDR2 SVGIG (reference sequence). This CDR3 has 10 amino acids. The V and J ends lost 5 bases and 2 bases respectively, with 2 bases between them.

The V call is TRBV29-1, the J call TRBJ2-3; maybe TRBD1 (5 bases). This CDR3 has 17 amino acids. Trimming stripped 6 bases from V and 0 bases from J, with 22 bases between. Germline V CDR1 and CDR2: SQVTM, ANQGSEA. CDR3 DNA: TGCAGCGTCCTCAAGACAAGGGGCCAATCGAGCACAGATACGCAGTATTTT. It yields the protein CSVLKTRGQSSTDTQYF.

This chain joins TRBV6-5 and TRBJ2-1; no firm D call. The CDR3 consists of 12 residues. V was cut by 8 bases and J by 9 bases, with 14 bases left in between. Germline CDR1 MNHEY, CDR2 SVGAGI. CDR3 sequence (DNA): TGTGCCAGCGTATGGACCAACGGTGAGCAGTTCTTC. Protein product: CASVWTNGEQFF.

This clone has just one count. The chain carries TRBV4-3 and TRBJ1-5; D is possibly TRBD1 (6 bases). Germline CDR1 LGHNA, CDR2 YSLEER. The CDR3 is made up of 16 amino acids. Trimming removed 0 bases from V and 5 bases from J, with 14 bases in between. CDR3 sequence: CASSQDWGAGDQPQHF. The CDR3 DNA reads as TGCGCCAGCAGCCAAGATTGGGGGGCAGGGGATCAGCCCCAGCATTTT.

This rearrangement joins TRBV6-7 to TRBJ2-7, with D unresolved. Being an ORF, TRBV6-7 has a function that is uncertain. The CDR3 is 14 residues long. The V and J ends lost 4 bases and 4 bases respectively, with 14 bases between them. The CDR3 DNA is TGTGCCAGCAGTTCCACGACACAGTCTTACGAGCAGTACTTC. Its protein is CASSSTTQSYEQYF.

The chain joins TRBV28 to TRBJ2-5; 8 bases are shared with TRBD1. V shed 4 bases, J shed 4 bases, and the junction held 8 bases outside the gene matches. Germline V gives CDR1 MDHEN, CDR2 SYDVKM. CDR3 length: 15 amino acids. CDR3 DNA sequence: TGTGCCAGCAGTTACCCGGCAGGGGGCGCAGAGACCCAGTACTTC. Amino acid sequence: CASSYPAGGAETQYF.

This clone was detected only once. CDR3 in amino acids: CASRLDRIQPQHF. CDR3 DNA: TGTGCCAGCAGATTGGACAGAATCCAGCCCCAGCATTTT. J is TRBJ1-5 and V is TRBV28, with D perhaps matching TRBD1 (6 bases). CDR1 and CDR2 from the germline V gene are MDHEN and SYDVKM. Between the trimmed V and J ends, which lost 6 bases and 7 bases, there was a span of 13 bases. The CDR3 spans 13 residues.

This clone was seen more than once but under ten times. The chain joins TRBV11-2 to TRBJ1-2; 8 bases line up with TRBD1. CDR3 size: 17 residues. V lost 5 bases and J lost 0; bases outside the gene matches: 11. Germline V gene sequence: CDR1 SGHAT, CDR2 FQNNGV. The CDR3 sequence: CASSPPGTGEANYGYTF. The CDR3 nucleotides are TGTGCCAGCAGCCCCCCCGGGACAGGAGAAGCTAACTATGGCTACACCTTC.